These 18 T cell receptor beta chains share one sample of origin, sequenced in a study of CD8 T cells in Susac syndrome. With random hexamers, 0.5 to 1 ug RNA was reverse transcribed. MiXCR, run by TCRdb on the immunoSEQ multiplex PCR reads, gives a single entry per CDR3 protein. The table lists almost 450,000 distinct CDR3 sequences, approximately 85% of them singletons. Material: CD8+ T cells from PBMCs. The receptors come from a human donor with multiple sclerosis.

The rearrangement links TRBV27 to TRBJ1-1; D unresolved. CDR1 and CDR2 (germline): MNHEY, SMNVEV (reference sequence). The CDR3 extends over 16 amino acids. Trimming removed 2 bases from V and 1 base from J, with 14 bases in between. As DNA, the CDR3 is TGTGCCAGCAGTTTAACCTCCACATATACGAACACTGAAGCTTTCTTT. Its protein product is CASSLTSTYTNTEAFF.

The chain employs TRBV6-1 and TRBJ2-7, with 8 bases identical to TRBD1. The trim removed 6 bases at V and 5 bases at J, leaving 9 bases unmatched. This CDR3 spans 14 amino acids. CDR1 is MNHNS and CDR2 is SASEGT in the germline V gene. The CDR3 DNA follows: TGTGCCAGCAGAGCGGACAGGGATAGGAACGAGCAGTACTTC. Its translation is CASRADRDRNEQYF.

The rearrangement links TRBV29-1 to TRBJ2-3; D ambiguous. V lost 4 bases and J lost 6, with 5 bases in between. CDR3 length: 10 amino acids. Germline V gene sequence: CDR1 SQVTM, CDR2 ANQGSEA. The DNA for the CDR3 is TGCAGCGTTGTAGAGGATACGCAGTATTTT. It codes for CSVVEDTQYF.

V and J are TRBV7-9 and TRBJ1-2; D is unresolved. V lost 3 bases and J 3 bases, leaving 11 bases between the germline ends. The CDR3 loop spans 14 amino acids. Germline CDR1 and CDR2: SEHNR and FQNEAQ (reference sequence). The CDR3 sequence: CASSFKGSDYGYTF. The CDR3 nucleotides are TGTGCCAGCAGCTTTAAAGGGAGCGACTATGGCTACACCTTC.

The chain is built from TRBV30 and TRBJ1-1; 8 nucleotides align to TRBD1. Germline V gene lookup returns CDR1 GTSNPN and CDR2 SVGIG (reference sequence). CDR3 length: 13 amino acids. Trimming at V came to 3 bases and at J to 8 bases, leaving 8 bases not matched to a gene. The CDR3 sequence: CAWRVDRGWEAFF. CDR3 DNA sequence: TGTGCCTGGAGAGTCGACAGGGGCTGGGAAGCTTTCTTT.

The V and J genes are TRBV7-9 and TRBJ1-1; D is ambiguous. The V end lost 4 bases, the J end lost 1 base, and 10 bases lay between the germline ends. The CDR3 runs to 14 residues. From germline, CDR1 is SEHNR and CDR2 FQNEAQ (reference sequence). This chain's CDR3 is CASSSADPNTEAFF. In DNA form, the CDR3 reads TGTGCCAGCAGCTCAGCGGACCCGAACACTGAAGCTTTCTTT.

CDR3 protein: CASSEGGGLESYNEQFF. In nucleotides, the CDR3 is TGTGCCAGCAGTGAAGGTGGGGGACTCGAATCCTACAATGAGCAGTTCTTC. The rearrangement uses TRBV2 and TRBJ2-1, with D possibly TRBD2 on 6 matching bases. Between the trimmed V and J ends, which lost 1 base and 1 base, there was a span of 14 bases. Germline CDR1 is SNHLY and CDR2 is FYNNEI. CDR3 size: 17 residues.

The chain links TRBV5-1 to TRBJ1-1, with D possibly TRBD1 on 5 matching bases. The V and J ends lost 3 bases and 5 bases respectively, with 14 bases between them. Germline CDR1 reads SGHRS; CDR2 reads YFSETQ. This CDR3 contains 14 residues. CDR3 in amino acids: CASSYGHLQTEAFF. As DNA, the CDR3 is TGCGCCAGCAGCTACGGACATCTCCAAACTGAAGCTTTCTTT.

CDR3 nucleotide sequence: TGTGCCAGCAGTGCAACGGGCAGCAATCAGCCCCAGCATTTT. Translated: CASSATGSNQPQHF. V is TRBV27 and J is TRBJ1-5, with D uncertain. Trimming left V 5 bases short and J 1 base short, with 9 bases between. This CDR3 has 14 amino acids. CDR1 is MNHEY, CDR2 SMNVEV, per germline (reference sequence).

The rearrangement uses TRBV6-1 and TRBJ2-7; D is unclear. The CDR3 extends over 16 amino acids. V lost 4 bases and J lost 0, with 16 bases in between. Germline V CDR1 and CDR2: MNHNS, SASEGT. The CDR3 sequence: CASSGEITKSSYEQYF. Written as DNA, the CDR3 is TGTGCCAGCAGTGGAGAGATCACCAAGAGCTCCTACGAGCAGTACTTC.

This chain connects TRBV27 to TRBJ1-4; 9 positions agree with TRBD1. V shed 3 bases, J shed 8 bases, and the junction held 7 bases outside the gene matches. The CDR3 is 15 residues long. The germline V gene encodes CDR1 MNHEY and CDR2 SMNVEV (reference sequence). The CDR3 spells CASSFGQGIGEKLFF. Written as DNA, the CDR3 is TGTGCCAGCAGTTTCGGACAGGGGATCGGAGAAAAACTGTTTTTT. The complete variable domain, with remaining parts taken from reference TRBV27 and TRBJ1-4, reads EAQVTQNPRYLITVTGKKLTVTCSQNMNHEYMSWYRQDPGLGLRQIYYSMNVEVTDKGDVPEGYKVSRKEKRNFPLILESPSPNQTSLYFCASSFGQGIGEKLFFGSGTQLSVL.

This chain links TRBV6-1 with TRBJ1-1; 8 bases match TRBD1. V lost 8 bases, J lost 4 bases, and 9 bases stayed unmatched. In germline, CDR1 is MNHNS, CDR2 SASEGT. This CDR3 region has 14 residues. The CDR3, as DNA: TGTGCCAGCCGTGGGGCACAGGGGGTCACTGAAGCTTTCTTT. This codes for CASRGAQGVTEAFF.

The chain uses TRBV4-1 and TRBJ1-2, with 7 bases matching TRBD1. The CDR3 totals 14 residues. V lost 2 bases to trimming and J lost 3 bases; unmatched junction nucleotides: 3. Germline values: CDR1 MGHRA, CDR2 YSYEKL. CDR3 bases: TGCGCCAGCAGCCAACTTGGGACAGACTATGGCTACACCTTC. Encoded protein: CASSQLGTDYGYTF.

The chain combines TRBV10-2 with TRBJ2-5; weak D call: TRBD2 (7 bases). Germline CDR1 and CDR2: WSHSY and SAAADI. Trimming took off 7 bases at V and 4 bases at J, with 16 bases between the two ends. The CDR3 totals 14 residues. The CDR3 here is CASKLTGGGETQYF. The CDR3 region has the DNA TGCGCCAGCAAATTGACGGGGGGCGGAGAGACCCAGTACTTC.

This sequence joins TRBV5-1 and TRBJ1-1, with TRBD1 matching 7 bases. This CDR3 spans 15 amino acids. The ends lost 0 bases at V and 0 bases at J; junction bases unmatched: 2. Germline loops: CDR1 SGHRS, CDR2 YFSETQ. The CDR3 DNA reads TGCGCCAGCAGCTTGGTAGGGACAGTGAACACTGAAGCTTTCTTT. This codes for CASSLVGTVNTEAFF. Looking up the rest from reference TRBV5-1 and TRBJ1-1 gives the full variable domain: KAGVTQTPRYLIKTRGQQVTLSCSPISGHRSVSWYQQTPGQGLQFLFEYFSETQRNKGNFPGRFSGRQFSNSRSEMNVSTLELGDSALYLCASSLVGTVNTEAFFGQGTRLTVV.

The CDR3: CASSSGTSEGDNEQFF. In nucleotides, the CDR3 is TGTGCCAGCTCAAGCGGGACTAGCGAAGGTGACAATGAGCAGTTCTTC. This rearrangement joins TRBV18 to TRBJ2-1; 10 bases are a match to TRBD2. Germline V lookup: CDR1 KGHSH, CDR2 LQKENI. This CDR3 has 16 amino acids. J gave up 5 bases and V 5 bases, and 9 bases lay outside the gene matches. Complete variable domain (other parts from reference TRBV18 and TRBJ2-1): NAGVMQNPRHLVRRRGQEARLRCSPMKGHSHVYWYRQLPEEGLKFMVYLQKENIIDESGMPKERFSAEFPKEGPSILRIQQVVRGDSAAYFCASSSGTSEGDNEQFFGPGTRLTVL.

The CDR3 sequence is CASSPETGENEQFF. CDR3 DNA sequence: TGTGCCAGCAGTCCAGAGACAGGGGAGAATGAGCAGTTCTTC. J is TRBJ2-1 and V is TRBV28, with 8 bases aligning to TRBD1. This CDR3 contains 14 residues. The V segment lost 5 bases and the J segment 7 bases; nucleotides outside the gene matches: 7. The germline gives CDR1 MDHEN, CDR2 SYDVKM.

CDR3 nucleotides: TGTGCCAGCAGTTACGTGTCAGGGAATCAGCCCCAGCATTTT. Translation gives CASSYVSGNQPQHF. This sequence joins TRBV6-6 and TRBJ1-5; possibly TRBD1 for D (5 bases). The CDR3 consists of 14 residues. CDR1 and CDR2 from the germline V gene are MNHNY and SVGAGI (reference sequence). Trimming stripped 2 bases from V and 4 bases from J, with 9 bases between.